Sequencing of this T cell receptor beta chain was carried out in a study of blood T cell repertoires in COVID-19. Study-level information: Donors of Cohort 3 who recovered were those that had two negative PCRs, clearance, or symptom resolution.

Across 24 US areas, participants ranged in age from about 18 to 90 years. From germline, CDR1 is MNHEY and CDR2 SVGAGI. The V and J ends lost 6 bases and 4 bases, in that order; junction bases with no gene match: 4. The CDR3 is made up of 13 amino acids. The table came from immunoSEQ multiplex PCR; TCRdb's copy has only in-frame clones and leaves some out. This table has fewer than 250,000 clones, roughly 84% appearing once. This clonotype was obtained from a man aged 25-40 years in a cohort exposed to, infected with or recovered from COVID-19 (not recorded which). V gene TRBV6-5 combines with J gene TRBJ2-3; the match to TRBD1 covers 7 bases. Sequenced material: PBMCs or T cells enriched from blood (not recorded which). CDR3 in DNA: TGTGCCAGCAGCCTAACAGGGGCAGATACGCAGTATTTT. Amino acids: CASSLTGADTQYF.